The 26 T cell receptor beta chains presented below share a single source sample, sequenced in a study of blood T cell repertoires in COVID-19. Generated by immunoSEQ multiplex PCR, the TCRdb table keeps only in-frame clones and is missing some. The table has about 310,000 clones, around 87% seen once; the top ten hold more than 0.85%. The specimen was peripheral blood. Every receptor here comes from a woman in her thirties or forties with COVID-19, enrolled during active disease.

This chain joins TRBV6-5 and TRBJ2-1, with 13 bases fitting TRBD2. This CDR3 region has 14 residues. Trimming took 6 bases from V and 9 from J; bases not matched to a gene: 5. Germline CDR1 reads MNHEY; CDR2 reads SVGAGI. The CDR3, as DNA: TGTGCCAGCAGACCACTAGCGGGAGGGCTTGAGCAGTTCTTC. This gives the protein CASRPLAGGLEQFF.

The genes are TRBV18 and TRBJ2-3; D possibly corresponds to TRBD1 (5 bases). This CDR3 spans 15 amino acids. Germline-derived CDR1 and CDR2 are KGHSH and LQKENI. V lost 0 bases, J lost 1 base, and 8 bases lay in between. The CDR3 is CASSPPFRGTDTQYF. The CDR3 bases are TGTGCCAGCTCACCACCGTTCAGGGGCACAGATACGCAGTATTTT.

The chain recombines TRBV28 with TRBJ1-3, with 10 bases fitting TRBD1. J lost 2 bases, V lost 6 bases, and 16 bases had no gene match. The CDR3 has 19 amino acids. Germline V lookup: CDR1 MDHEN, CDR2 SYDVKM. CDR3 bases: TGTGCCAGCAGAAAAATGACCGGGACAGGGGCCCGGCCTGGAAACACCATATATTTT. Its translation is CASRKMTGTGARPGNTIYF.

This clone appeared a few times. The V and J genes are TRBV2 and TRBJ1-1, with D unclear. Germline CDR1 reads SNHLY; CDR2 reads FYNNEI. CDR3 length: 11 amino acids. The germline V and J ends were trimmed by 4 bases and 8 bases, with 8 bases remaining between them. This chain's CDR3 is CASSARREAFF. In DNA form, the CDR3 reads TGTGCCAGCAGTGCGCGCCGCGAAGCTTTCTTT.

The V and J genes are TRBV5-1 and TRBJ2-7; 8 nucleotides agree with TRBD1. Per germline, CDR1 SGHRS and CDR2 YFSETQ. The CDR3 contains 14 residues. V shed 4 bases and J 0 bases; nucleotides not matched to a gene: 3. CDR3 DNA: TGCGCCAGCAGCCAGGACAGGGTCTCCTACGAGCAGTACTTC. Translation: CASSQDRVSYEQYF.

The chain recombines TRBV5-6 with TRBJ1-1; perhaps TRBD1 as D (5 bases). CDR1 and CDR2 (germline): SGHDT, YYEEEE. V lost 3 bases to trimming and J lost 7 bases, with 13 bases between them. The CDR3 length is 13 residues. As DNA, the CDR3 is TGTGCCAGCAGCTCCGAGGGGAGGTATGAAGCTTTCTTT. It is translated as CASSSEGRYEAFF. Using reference TRBV5-6 and TRBJ1-1 for the parts outside the CDR3, the full variable domain is DAGVTQSPTHLIKTRGQQVTLRCSPKSGHDTVSWYQQALGQGPQFIFQYYEEEERQRGNFPDRFSGHQFPNYSSELNVNALLLGDSALYLCASSSEGRYEAFFGQGTRLTVV.

About this clone: Other nucleotide sequences from this sample produce the same CDR3. The CDR3 protein is CASSPPSTGSGGYTF. The DNA for the CDR3 is TGTGCCAGCAGTCCACCATCCACAGGGAGCGGCGGCTACACCTTC. The chain carries TRBV25-1 and TRBJ1-2; possibly TRBD1 for D (6 bases). This CDR3 has 15 residues. Germline V lookup: CDR1 MGHDK, CDR2 SYGVNS. V lost 5 bases and J lost 8, with 21 bases in between.

This clone appeared a single time. The gene calls are TRBV7-2 and TRBJ2-1; D unclear. CDR3 size: 13 residues. V dropped 5 bases and J dropped 2 bases, with 7 bases sitting between them. Per germline, CDR1 SGHTA and CDR2 FQGNSA. The CDR3, as DNA: TGTGCCAGCAGCCCCCAGGCCTACAATGAGCAGTTCTTC. Its protein is CASSPQAYNEQFF.

The chain joins TRBV28 to TRBJ1-1; the D gene is possibly TRBD1 (5 bases). CDR1 is MDHEN, CDR2 SYDVKM, per germline. The CDR3 sequence is 14 residues long. Trimming pared 3 bases from V and 2 bases from J, leaving 10 bases between. Here the CDR3 reads CASSLAGGNTEAFF. DNA for the CDR3: TGTGCCAGCAGTTTGGCCGGGGGTAACACTGAAGCTTTCTTT.

The V call is TRBV7-9, the J call TRBJ2-5; D is possibly TRBD2 (5 bases). Germline V gene lookup returns CDR1 SEHNR and CDR2 FQNEAQ (reference sequence). Trimming removed 3 bases from V and 1 base from J, with 9 bases in between. This CDR3 spans 14 amino acids. CDR3 amino acids: CASSFTRAQETQYF. The DNA for the CDR3 is TGTGCCAGCAGCTTTACTAGGGCCCAAGAGACCCAGTACTTC.

The chain uses TRBV7-9 and TRBJ1-6, with 10 bases matching TRBD1. Germline V lookup: CDR1 SEHNR, CDR2 FQNEAQ (reference sequence). V was pared by 2 bases and J by 8 bases, with 6 bases of the junction left unmatched. The CDR3 length is 16 residues. The chain's CDR3 is CASSLTGQGFDSPLHF. The DNA of the CDR3 is TGTGCCAGCAGCTTAACGGGACAGGGGTTCGATTCACCCCTCCACTTT.

This clone was found once. The same CDR3 can be traced to other DNA sequences in this sample. The chain joins TRBV5-1 to TRBJ2-3, with D unresolved. The V end was cut by 3 bases, the J end by 1 base, with 3 bases between. Looked up from germline, CDR1 is SGHRS and CDR2 is YFSETQ. The CDR3 length is 12 residues. The CDR3 here is CASSSGTDTQYF. In DNA form, the CDR3 reads TGCGCCAGCAGCTCAGGCACAGATACGCAGTATTTT.

This sequence joins TRBV29-1 and TRBJ1-1; D call uncertain. Germline lookup yields CDR1 SQVTM and CDR2 ANQGSEA. V lost 1 base and J 0 bases, leaving 6 bases between the germline ends. This CDR3 has 13 residues. CDR3 sequence reads: CSVEGRVNTEAFF. DNA for the CDR3: TGCAGCGTTGAAGGTCGGGTGAACACTGAAGCTTTCTTT.

The chain combines TRBV7-9 with TRBJ1-6; D is perhaps TRBD1 (6 bases). Germline CDR1 reads SEHNR; CDR2 reads FQNEAQ (reference sequence). The CDR3 length is 15 residues. V dropped 5 bases and J dropped 7 bases, with 15 bases sitting between them. The CDR3 region is CASSPLRQGNSPLHF. CDR3 bases: TGTGCCAGCAGCCCCCTCCGGCAGGGGAATTCACCCCTCCACTTT. Filled out from reference TRBV7-9 and TRBJ1-6, the complete variable domain reads DTGVSQNPRHKITKRGQNVTFRCDPISEHNRLYWYRQTLGQGPEFLTYFQNEAQLEKSRLLSDRFSAERPKGSFSTLEIQRTEQGDSAMYLCASSPLRQGNSPLHFGNGTRLTVT.

This chain uses TRBV27 with TRBJ1-2, with D perhaps matching TRBD1 (6 bases). The V end lost 3 bases, the J end lost 4 bases, and 15 bases lay between the germline ends. This CDR3 has 15 residues. Germline V gives CDR1 MNHEY, CDR2 SMNVEV (reference sequence). The CDR3 DNA is TGTGCCAGCAGTTTCGACAGGACTCTTCGCTATGGCTACACCTTC. It yields the protein CASSFDRTLRYGYTF.

The rearrangement links TRBV5-1 to TRBJ2-5; D gene unclear. This CDR3 has 16 amino acids. The V end was cut by 2 bases, the J end by 0 bases, with 14 bases between. Germline V gene lookup returns CDR1 SGHRS and CDR2 YFSETQ. The CDR3 bases are TGCGCCAGCAGCTTCCCTCCCGTAAGCAACCAAGAGACCCAGTACTTC. Translated: CASSFPPVSNQETQYF.

CDR3 sequence: CASSGLQGAQETQYF. In DNA, the CDR3 is TGCGCCAGCAGCGGCCTACAGGGGGCGCAGGAGACCCAGTACTTC. The gene calls are TRBV5-1 and TRBJ2-5; 9 bases match TRBD1. CDR3 length: 15 amino acids. Germline V gene sequence: CDR1 SGHRS, CDR2 YFSETQ. With 4 bases clipped from V and 5 bases from J, the junction kept 9 bases outside the gene matches.

The V and J genes are TRBV9 and TRBJ2-7, with 7 nucleotides matching TRBD1. The V gene end was trimmed by 0 bases and the J gene end by 2 bases; junction bases not matched to a gene: 5. This CDR3 has 15 residues. Per germline, CDR1 SGDLS and CDR2 YYNGEE. CDR3 sequence (DNA): TGTGCCAGCAGCGTAGCCGGGGACAGCGCCTACGAGCAGTACTTC. Amino acids: CASSVAGDSAYEQYF.

In this sample, this clone turned up a few times. The CDR3: CSVAQGGRETQYF. In DNA, the CDR3 is TGCAGCGTCGCACAGGGTGGAAGAGAGACCCAGTACTTC. The rearrangement links TRBV29-1 to TRBJ2-5; D is perhaps TRBD1 (6 bases). With 6 bases removed from V and 4 bases from J, the gap between germline ends came to 15 bases. Germline V lookup: CDR1 SQVTM, CDR2 ANQGSEA. This CDR3 is built from 13 residues. Complete variable domain (other parts from reference TRBV29-1 and TRBJ2-5): SAVISQKPSRDICQRGTSLTIQCQVDSQVTMMFWYRQQPGQSLTLIATANQGSEATYESGFVIDKFPISRPNLTFSTLTVSNMSPEDSSIYLCSVAQGGRETQYFGPGTRLLVL.

The rearrangement links TRBV5-1 to TRBJ1-1, with D possibly matching TRBD1 (6 bases). The CDR3 runs to 15 residues. Looked up from germline, CDR1 is SGHRS and CDR2 is YFSETQ. V dropped 0 bases and J dropped 3 bases, with 12 bases sitting between them. The CDR3 nucleotides read TGCGCCAGCAGCTTGGCAGGGGATGCGGACACTGAAGCTTTCTTT. Its protein is CASSLAGDADTEAFF. The variable domain in full, with the rest retrieved from reference TRBV5-1 and TRBJ1-1, is KAGVTQTPRYLIKTRGQQVTLSCSPISGHRSVSWYQQTPGQGLQFLFEYFSETQRNKGNFPGRFSGRQFSNSRSEMNVSTLELGDSALYLCASSLAGDADTEAFFGQGTRLTVV.

The chain recombines TRBV5-4 with TRBJ1-1, with D unclear. Trimming cost V 4 bases and J 5 bases, with 18 bases left between them. The CDR3 runs 15 residues. Per germline, CDR1 SGHNT and CDR2 YYREEE (reference sequence). The CDR3 is CASSPRRGLGTEAFF. The CDR3 DNA reads as TGTGCCAGCAGCCCGAGAAGAGGGCTGGGGACTGAAGCTTTCTTT.

The J gene is TRBJ2-2, the V gene TRBV10-3; D possibly corresponds to TRBD1 (5 bases). The germline V and J ends were trimmed by 3 bases and 7 bases, with 9 bases remaining between them. Germline loops: CDR1 ENHRY, CDR2 SYGVKD. The CDR3 consists of 13 residues. The CDR3 loop reads CAISEQVNGELFF. As DNA, the CDR3 is TGTGCCATCAGTGAACAGGTGAACGGGGAGCTGTTTTTT.

The genes are TRBV6-2 or TRBV6-3 and TRBJ1-6, with 8 bases aligning to TRBD1. After removal of 2 bases from V and 7 bases from J, the junction contained 10 bases not matched to a gene. The V gene's germline CDR1 is MNHEY and CDR2 SVGEGT. This CDR3 region has 17 residues. CDR3: CASSYATGEVGNSPLHF. In DNA, the CDR3 is TGTGCCAGCAGTTACGCGACAGGGGAAGTCGGGAATTCACCCCTCCACTTT.

This clone appeared once. This sequence joins TRBV5-6 and TRBJ1-2, with a weak D call TRBD1 (5 bases). The CDR3 is made up of 13 amino acids. Germline V lookup: CDR1 SGHDT, CDR2 YYEEEE. V was clipped by 1 base and J by 4 bases, with 8 bases between them. The CDR3 spells CASSLRGSYGYTF. The CDR3 DNA reads as TGTGCCAGCAGCTTGAGGGGTTCCTATGGCTACACCTTC. Together with reference TRBV5-6 and TRBJ1-2, the CDR3 gives the full variable domain: DAGVTQSPTHLIKTRGQQVTLRCSPKSGHDTVSWYQQALGQGPQFIFQYYEEEERQRGNFPDRFSGHQFPNYSSELNVNALLLGDSALYLCASSLRGSYGYTFGSGTRLTVV.

This chain uses TRBV5-1 with TRBJ1-3; D uncertain. The V and J ends lost 1 base and 0 bases respectively, with 8 bases between them. The length of the CDR3 is 15 residues. Germline V gene lookup returns CDR1 SGHRS and CDR2 YFSETQ. DNA of the CDR3: TGCGCCAGCAGCTTGAACAGAAACTCTGGAAACACCATATATTTT. Its translation is CASSLNRNSGNTIYF.

The V and J genes are TRBV10-3 and TRBJ2-1; tentatively, D is TRBD2 (6 bases). Germline values: CDR1 ENHRY, CDR2 SYGVKD. The CDR3 spans 17 residues. With 5 bases removed from V and 3 bases from J, the gap between germline ends came to 20 bases. The CDR3 DNA reads as TGTGCCATCAGTAAACGGGACCCGGGACTTGACTACAATGAGCAGTTCTTC. Its protein product is CAISKRDPGLDYNEQFF.